What follows are 2 T cell receptor beta chains derived from one specimen sequenced in a study of early T cells in non-severe SARS-CoV-2 infection. TCRdb re-called the 5' RACE reads through MiXCR, storing one row per CDR3 protein. The profile shows around 110,000 distinct CDR3 sequences, around 10% of them singletons. The sequencing input was whole blood. The receptor set was obtained from an adult who was a healthcare worker with PCR-confirmed SARS-CoV-2 infection or an uninfected control (not recorded which).

This clonotype was seen only a few times. The chain is built from TRBV28 and TRBJ2-2; 13 positions match TRBD2. CDR1 is MDHEN, CDR2 SYDVKM, per germline. V shed 6 bases, J shed 5 bases, and the junction held 9 bases outside the gene matches. This CDR3 is 17 amino acids long. The CDR3 sequence: CASSWTSGSPRTGELFF. CDR3 bases: TGTGCCAGCAGCTGGACTAGCGGGAGCCCCCGGACCGGGGAGCTGTTTTTT.

Concerning this clonotype itself: This sequence may be a read error, since a much larger clone differs from it by one base. V gene TRBV28 combines with J gene TRBJ1-2; D remains ambiguous. This CDR3 has 13 residues. The germline V and J ends were trimmed by 7 bases and 0 bases, with 9 bases remaining between them. The germline V gene encodes CDR1 MDHEN and CDR2 SYDVKM. Written as DNA, the CDR3 is TGTGCCAGCATGGACCCCACTAACTATGGCTACACCTTC. As protein: CASMDPTNYGYTF.